These 28 T cell receptor beta chains were all obtained from the same sample, sequenced in a study of shared clonotypes between healthy human individuals. Clones were sequenced by immunoSEQ multiplex PCR, and TCRdb holds only the in-frame ones, with some missing. The sample lists almost 750,000 clones, 55% to 75% occurring once. Sequencing was done on a sample of memory CD4+ T cells sorted from blood. This sample's subset: CD45RA-negative fraction. Source of these receptors: a woman in her 30s in good health.

This chain joins TRBV14 and TRBJ1-1; D unresolved. The CDR3 has 13 residues. Per germline, CDR1 SGHDN and CDR2 FVKESK. Trimming pared 2 bases from V and 4 bases from J, leaving 8 bases between. CDR3: CASSQTTSTEAFF. The CDR3, as DNA: TGTGCCAGCAGCCAAACTACCTCCACTGAAGCTTTCTTT.

This chain joins TRBV7-9 and TRBJ1-1; the D is unclear. Germline-derived CDR1 and CDR2 are SEHNR and FQNEAQ (reference sequence). Trimming pared 0 bases from V and 2 bases from J, leaving 10 bases between. The CDR3 extends over 15 amino acids. CDR3 DNA sequence: TGTGCCAGCAGCTTAGCGCACAGCATAAACACTGAAGCTTTCTTT. Translation: CASSLAHSINTEAFF.

The chain couples TRBV5-1 to TRBJ2-5; D uncertain. CDR1 SGHRS and CDR2 YFSETQ come from the germline V gene. The V and J ends lost 3 bases and 5 bases respectively, with 11 bases between them. CDR3 length: 13 amino acids. In nucleotides, the CDR3 is TGCGCCAGCAGCTGGACGTTTGGGGAGACCCAGTACTTC. Residues: CASSWTFGETQYF. The full variable domain, its missing parts supplied by reference TRBV5-1 and TRBJ2-5, is KAGVTQTPRYLIKTRGQQVTLSCSPISGHRSVSWYQQTPGQGLQFLFEYFSETQRNKGNFPGRFSGRQFSNSRSEMNVSTLELGDSALYLCASSWTFGETQYFGPGTRLLVL.

The CDR3 sequence is CASSPWRDTQYF. CDR3 nucleotide sequence: TGTGCCAGCTCACCCTGGAGAGATACGCAGTATTTT. The J gene is TRBJ2-3, the V gene TRBV18; D not certain. CDR1 KGHSH and CDR2 LQKENI come from the germline V gene. V dropped 3 bases and J dropped 5 bases, with 6 bases sitting between them. The CDR3 is 12 residues long.

This clone was observed a single time. V usage is TRBV27 and J usage is TRBJ2-7, with TRBD2 as a possible D gene (6 bases). CDR3 length: 19 residues. V was clipped by 2 bases and J by 2 bases, with 25 bases between them. CDR1 is MNHEY, CDR2 SMNVEV, per germline (reference sequence). This chain's CDR3 is CASSLVRRRGLNVPYEQYF. CDR3 sequence (DNA): TGTGCCAGCAGTTTAGTAAGGCGGCGGGGATTAAATGTACCCTACGAGCAGTACTTC.

The gene calls are TRBV29-1 and TRBJ2-5, with TRBD2 matching 11 bases. Germline V CDR1 and CDR2: SQVTM, ANQGSEA. The CDR3 is made up of 16 amino acids. The V and J ends lost 7 bases and 5 bases, in that order; junction bases with no gene match: 15. The CDR3 sequence is CSARRLAGGGGETQYF. CDR3 bases: TGCAGCGCCCGGCGGCTAGCGGGAGGCGGAGGGGAGACCCAGTACTTC.

This chain connects TRBV5-4 to TRBJ1-2, with 7 bases fitting TRBD1. Germline CDR1 reads SGHNT; CDR2 reads YYREEE (reference sequence). The trim removed 4 bases at V and 6 bases at J, leaving 12 bases unmatched. CDR3 length equals 15 residues. The DNA of the CDR3 is TGTGCCAGCAGCGTACCACAGGGAACAGGGGATGGCTACACCTTC. Encoded protein: CASSVPQGTGDGYTF.

This chain joins TRBV28 and TRBJ1-5; 9 nucleotides line up with TRBD1. Germline assignment: CDR1 MDHEN and CDR2 SYDVKM. The CDR3 spans 14 residues. Trimming cost V 6 bases and J 6 bases; bases outside gene matches: 6. This CDR3 is CASRRGQGTQPQHF. The CDR3 DNA reads TGTGCCAGCAGACGGGGACAGGGTACTCAGCCCCAGCATTTT.

This clone has a count of ten or more. The chain is built from TRBV4-1 and TRBJ2-1; 8 positions agree with TRBD2. Trimming took 3 bases from V and 4 from J; bases not matched to a gene: 11. Germline loops: CDR1 MGHRA, CDR2 YSYEKL. This CDR3 spans 17 amino acids. The CDR3 sequence: CASSQPIIAGKYNEQFF. The CDR3 DNA is TGCGCCAGCAGCCAGCCTATAATAGCGGGGAAATACAATGAGCAGTTCTTC.

The V call is TRBV6-1, the J call TRBJ1-1; D uncertain. The germline V gene has CDR1 MNHNS and CDR2 SASEGT. The CDR3 spans 13 residues. V was pared by 8 bases and J by 3 bases, with 13 bases between. For the CDR3, the DNA is TGTGCCAGCTCGATTGCAGCTGACACTGAAGCTTTCTTT. It is translated as CASSIAADTEAFF.

The chain uses TRBV7-8 and TRBJ2-5, with TRBD1 identical over 10 bases. CDR1 is SGHVS and CDR2 is FQNEAQ in the germline V gene. V was pared by 0 bases and J by 5 bases, with 9 bases of the junction left unmatched. This CDR3 region has 17 residues. In DNA form, the CDR3 reads TGTGCCAGCAGCTTAGCGCTAGGGACAGGGGAGTGGGAGACCCAGTACTTC. Translating gives CASSLALGTGEWETQYF.

V is TRBV6-1 and J is TRBJ2-1; 7 nucleotides align to TRBD1. This CDR3 comprises 14 residues. Trimming cost V 6 bases and J 6 bases; bases outside gene matches: 8. Germline V gene data show CDR1 as MNHNS and CDR2 as SASEGT. The DNA of the CDR3 is TGTGCCAGCAGGGTTGACAGGGTACCCAATGAGCAGTTCTTC. It codes for CASRVDRVPNEQFF.

This clone was detected a few times. The V and J genes are TRBV2 and TRBJ2-1; TRBD2 aligns across 10 bases. CDR3 length equals 15 residues. V lost 6 bases to trimming and J lost 6 bases; unmatched junction nucleotides: 8. Germline V gene lookup returns CDR1 SNHLY and CDR2 FYNNEI. The CDR3: CASRIGLAVSNEQFF. DNA of the CDR3: TGTGCCAGCAGGATTGGACTAGCGGTTTCCAATGAGCAGTTCTTC.

Only a few counts were recorded for this clone. The chain employs TRBV7-6 and TRBJ2-7; 11 nucleotides match TRBD1. Germline CDR1 reads SGHVS; CDR2 reads FNYEAQ. V dropped 5 bases and J dropped 10; count of bases not matched to a gene: 7. CDR3 length equals 13 residues. The CDR3 loop reads CASSRTGGGYQYF. The CDR3 DNA is TGTGCCAGCAGCCGGACAGGGGGCGGTTATCAGTACTTC.

In regard to this clone: This same CDR3 is encoded by further DNA sequences in the sample. This chain links TRBV10-3 with TRBJ1-5, with D hard to call. The CDR3 loop spans 13 amino acids. Trimming cost V 0 bases and J 1 base, with 1 base left between them. Germline CDR1 is ENHRY and CDR2 is SYGVKD. CDR3 in amino acids: CAISESSNQPQHF. The CDR3 DNA is TGTGCCATCAGTGAGTCCAGCAATCAGCCCCAGCATTTT.

The chain couples TRBV6-5 to TRBJ2-1, with 10 bases matching TRBD1. This CDR3 is 15 amino acids long. V gave up 5 bases and J gave up 8 bases; unmatched junction bases: 9. CDR1 and CDR2 (germline): MNHEY, SVGAGI. The CDR3 sequence is CASSPRQGARDEQFF. In DNA, the CDR3 is TGTGCCAGCAGTCCGCGACAGGGGGCACGGGATGAGCAGTTCTTC.

J is TRBJ1-1 and V is TRBV20-1, with D tentatively TRBD1 (5 bases). The CDR3 covers 11 residues. Per the germline V gene, CDR1 is DFQATT and CDR2 is SNEGSKA (reference sequence). In DNA, the CDR3 is TGCAGCCAAACAGGGAACACTGAAGCTTTCTTT. As protein: CSQTGNTEAFF.

The chain combines TRBV5-6 with TRBJ1-2, with 11 bases that match TRBD1. Germline CDR1 reads SGHDT; CDR2 reads YYEEEE. J lost 7 bases, V lost 3 bases, and 5 bases had no gene match. This CDR3 has 14 residues. The CDR3 DNA reads TGTGCCAGCAGCTCGAGCGGGACAGGGGGTGGCTACACCTTC. Translated: CASSSSGTGGGYTF.

The chain couples TRBV7-9 to TRBJ2-1; 7 nucleotides agree with TRBD2. The CDR3 is 14 residues long. Per the germline V gene, CDR1 is SEHNR and CDR2 is FQNEAQ (reference sequence). The V segment lost 4 bases and the J segment 3 bases; nucleotides outside the gene matches: 3. CDR3 nucleotides: TGTGCCAGCAGCTACGCGGGGGTCTACAATGAGCAGTTCTTC. Amino acids: CASSYAGVYNEQFF.

This chain connects TRBV7-7 to TRBJ2-3; D is uncertain. CDR1 and CDR2 from the germline V gene are SSHAT and FNYEAQ (reference sequence). CDR3 length equals 13 residues. V gave up 4 bases and J gave up 6 bases, with 11 bases separating them. CDR3 bases: TGTGCCAGCAGCTCACGTAGGGCGGATACGCAGTATTTT. Its protein is CASSSRRADTQYF.

A remark on this clone: A read error may explain this, as a much larger clone is one base away. Other nucleotide sequences from this sample produce the same CDR3. V usage is TRBV7-8 and J usage is TRBJ1-1, with D uncertain. Germline V lookup: CDR1 SGHVS, CDR2 FQNEAQ. The CDR3 is 13 residues long. Trimming took 5 bases from V and 3 from J, leaving 10 bases between them. The CDR3 region has the DNA TGTGCCAGCAGCACTCAGAGGGACACTGAAGCTTTCTTT. Protein: CASSTQRDTEAFF.

The chain carries TRBV15 and TRBJ1-5; D may be TRBD1 (6 bases). Germline lookup yields CDR1 LNHNV and CDR2 YYDKDF (reference sequence). V lost 1 base and J lost 2, with 15 bases in between. CDR3 length equals 17 residues. The chain's CDR3 is CATSRGSPAGGNQPQHF. For the CDR3, the DNA is TGTGCCACCAGCAGAGGATCTCCGGCAGGGGGCAATCAGCCCCAGCATTTT.

The J gene is TRBJ2-5, the V gene TRBV7-9, with TRBD1 matching 8 bases. Trimming took 1 base from V and 2 from J; bases not matched to a gene: 0. The CDR3 has 14 residues. Germline loops: CDR1 SEHNR, CDR2 FQNEAQ (reference sequence). In DNA, the CDR3 is TGTGCCAGCAGCTTAGGGACAGGGCAAGAGACCCAGTACTTC. This encodes CASSLGTGQETQYF.

This clone has just a few counts. This chain joins TRBV15 and TRBJ2-1, with D perhaps matching TRBD1 (6 bases). V was clipped by 0 bases and J by 4 bases, with 10 bases between them. Germline assignment: CDR1 LNHNV and CDR2 YYDKDF (reference sequence). The CDR3 extends over 15 amino acids. CDR3 residues: CATSRDRGLYNEQFF. The CDR3 bases are TGTGCCACCAGCAGAGACAGGGGTCTGTACAATGAGCAGTTCTTC.

This clone was counted a few times. The J gene is TRBJ2-2, the V gene TRBV2, with 12 nucleotides matching TRBD2. CDR3 length: 15 residues. V was pared by 6 bases and J by 3 bases, with 2 bases of the junction left unmatched. Germline loops: CDR1 SNHLY, CDR2 FYNNEI. The CDR3, as DNA: TGTGCCAGCAGACTAGCGGGAGGTGACACCGGGGAGCTGTTTTTT. It is translated as CASRLAGGDTGELFF.

This clone was counted many times. This chain links TRBV19 with TRBJ2-1; 8 bases align to TRBD2. With 5 bases clipped from V and 7 bases from J, the junction kept 10 bases outside the gene matches. Per germline, CDR1 LNHDA and CDR2 SQIVND (reference sequence). The CDR3 length is 15 residues. CDR3 coding DNA: TGTGCCAGTAGTCTAGGGACTAGATCGAGAAATGAGCAGTTCTTC. Protein sequence: CASSLGTRSRNEQFF.

The chain joins TRBV6-6 to TRBJ2-2; 7 bases are shared with TRBD2. The CDR3 runs 16 residues. With V trimmed by 4 bases and J by 8 bases, 13 bases remained unmatched. Germline V gives CDR1 MNHNY, CDR2 SVGAGI (reference sequence). The CDR3 region is CASSWGGSTRKGELFF. The CDR3 nucleotides read TGTGCCAGCAGTTGGGGCGGGAGTACCCGAAAAGGGGAGCTGTTTTTT.

This clone was recorded only once. V and J are TRBV6-5 and TRBJ2-7; 8 nucleotides match TRBD1. Germline lookup yields CDR1 MNHEY and CDR2 SVGAGI. Trimming removed 5 bases from V and 0 bases from J; junction bases left unmatched: 6. This CDR3 has 15 residues. The CDR3 sequence: CASSNGQGFSYEQYF. The CDR3, as DNA: TGTGCCAGCAGTAATGGACAGGGATTCTCCTACGAGCAGTACTTC.